This T cell receptor (beta chain) is from a study of OX40 agonist ivuxolimab in advanced cancers. Looked up from germline, CDR1 is MRHNA and CDR2 is SNTAGT. Trimming shortened V by 2 bases and J by 4 bases, and 9 bases separated the two germline ends. This CDR3 contains 14 residues. The study sampled blood at baseline, cycle 4 day 1, and cycle 7 day 1. Data came from immunoSEQ multiplex PCR; TCRdb stores just in-frame clones and leaves some out. Of fewer than 70,000 clones listed, about 86% were seen once; the top ten hold 2.1%. The receptor's source is an adult with an advanced solid tumor such as melanoma, head and neck, liver or kidney cancer. The sequencing used CD4+ or CD8+ T cells sorted from blood, collected in a trial of the OX40 agonist ivuxolimab. The chain combines TRBV6-4 with TRBJ1-5, with a tentative D call TRBD1 (5 bases). CDR3 loop: CASSDEGWNQPQHF. CDR3 nucleotide sequence: TGTGCCAGCAGTGACGAGGGGTGGAATCAGCCCCAGCATTTT.